These 18 T cell receptor beta chains came from one sample sequenced in a study of OX40 agonist ivuxolimab in advanced cancers. The protocol was immunoSEQ multiplex PCR, while the TCRdb copy is restricted to in-frame clones and leaves out a portion. The profile covers some 42,000 clones, with approximately 92% appearing a single time and 4.7% taken by the ten largest. Here the sequenced sample was CD4+ or CD8+ T cells sorted from blood, taken in a trial of the OX40 agonist ivuxolimab. These receptors were taken from an adult with an advanced solid tumor such as melanoma, head and neck, liver or kidney cancer.

This clone appeared once. CDR3 sequence: CASSPDGLQETQYF. Written as DNA, the CDR3 is TGTGCCAGCAGCCCCGATGGCCTCCAAGAGACCCAGTACTTC. V is TRBV5-5 and J is TRBJ2-5; D not resolved. This CDR3 has 14 residues. V was pared by 4 bases and J by 1 base, with 11 bases between. Germline CDR1 is SGHKS and CDR2 is YYEKEE (reference sequence). The full variable domain, its missing parts supplied by reference TRBV5-5 and TRBJ2-5, is DAGVTQSPTHLIKTRGQQVTLRCSPISGHKSVSWYQQVLGQGPQFIFQYYEKEERGRGNFPDRFSARQFPNYSSELNVNALLLGDSALYLCASSPDGLQETQYFGPGTRLLVL.

V gene TRBV10-1 combines with J gene TRBJ1-1; D not certain. Germline CDR1 is WNHNN and CDR2 is SYGVQD (reference sequence). With 2 bases removed from V and 6 bases from J, the gap between germline ends came to 10 bases. The CDR3 consists of 13 residues. Here the CDR3 DNA reads TGCGCCAGCAGTGAGGATTCGAGTTCTGAAGCTTTCTTT. Protein sequence: CASSEDSSSEAFF.

The chain links TRBV7-2 to TRBJ2-2; D tentatively reads TRBD1 or TRBD2 (6 bases each). There are 15 residues in the CDR3. The V end lost 1 base, the J end lost 7 bases, and 13 bases lay between the germline ends. CDR1 SGHTA and CDR2 FQGNSA come from the germline V gene. CDR3 loop: CASSLDHRDFGELFF. The DNA of the CDR3 is TGTGCCAGCAGCTTAGATCACAGGGACTTCGGGGAGCTGTTTTTT.

The chain couples TRBV29-1 to TRBJ1-2, with TRBD1 identical over 7 bases. Germline V gene sequence: CDR1 SQVTM, CDR2 ANQGSEA. The CDR3 totals 14 residues. The trim removed 4 bases at V and 4 bases at J, leaving 9 bases unmatched. CDR3: CSVAHPGGSYGYTF. The CDR3 coding sequence is TGCAGCGTTGCCCACCCAGGGGGGAGCTATGGCTACACCTTC.

This chain links TRBV7-9 with TRBJ2-1; D unresolved. This CDR3 has 15 amino acids. Germline loops: CDR1 SEHNR, CDR2 FQNEAQ (reference sequence). The V and J ends lost 2 bases and 6 bases respectively, with 14 bases between them. For the CDR3, the DNA is TGTGCCAGCAGCTTATCAGGCCAAGTTGGCAATGAGCAGTTCTTC. Its translation is CASSLSGQVGNEQFF.

The V and J genes are TRBV15 and TRBJ2-7; tentative D call: TRBD1 (6 bases). CDR1 is LNHNV and CDR2 is YYDKDF in the germline V gene (reference sequence). The CDR3 consists of 17 residues. V was pared by 0 bases and J by 2 bases, with 17 bases between. The CDR3 DNA follows: TGTGCCACCAGCAGAGATCGGGGCAGGGGATTAGCCTACGAGCAGTACTTC. Protein product: CATSRDRGRGLAYEQYF. The full variable domain, its missing parts supplied by reference TRBV15 and TRBJ2-7, is DAMVIQNPRYQVTQFGKPVTLSCSQTLNHNVMYWYQQKSSQAPKLLFHYYDKDFNNEADTPDNFQSRRPNTSFCFLDIRSPGLGDTAMYLCATSRDRGRGLAYEQYFGPGTRLTVT.

DNA of the CDR3: TGTGCCAGCTCACGACTCAGCGACGATGAGCAGTTCTTC. This codes for CASSRLSDDEQFF. The rearrangement joins TRBV18 to TRBJ2-1, with D unresolved. There are 13 residues in the CDR3. Germline V gene data show CDR1 as KGHSH and CDR2 as LQKENI. Trimming removed 4 bases at V and 8 bases at J, with 12 bases between.

The chain carries TRBV7-3 and TRBJ2-3; D possibly corresponds to TRBD2 (5 bases). The CDR3 spans 14 residues. The V gene lost 7 bases and the J gene lost 2 bases, with 13 bases spanning the gap. CDR1 is SGHTA, CDR2 FQGTGA, per germline. The chain's CDR3 is CASKRGYNTDTQYF. Here the CDR3 DNA reads TGTGCCAGCAAACGAGGGTACAACACAGATACGCAGTATTTT.

The chain uses TRBV7-2 and TRBJ2-3; 8 bases align to TRBD2. With 4 bases clipped from V and 2 bases from J, the junction kept 5 bases outside the gene matches. Looked up from germline, CDR1 is SGHTA and CDR2 is FQGNSA. The CDR3 is made up of 15 amino acids. CDR3: CASSSFGGVTDTQYF. As DNA, the CDR3 is TGTGCCAGCAGCTCCTTCGGGGGGGTCACAGATACGCAGTATTTT.

The CDR3 reads CASSLEVINTGELFF. The CDR3, as DNA: TGTGCCAGCAGCTTAGAAGTCATAAACACCGGGGAGCTGTTTTTT. The chain couples TRBV7-9 to TRBJ2-2; D is uncertain. Trimming left V 1 base short and J 2 bases short, with 8 bases between. The germline V gene has CDR1 SEHNR and CDR2 FQNEAQ (reference sequence). CDR3 length: 15 amino acids.

V is TRBV29-1 and J is TRBJ2-1; D gene uncertain. This CDR3 comprises 13 residues. Germline V lookup: CDR1 SQVTM, CDR2 ANQGSEA. Deletions cut 4 bases from V and 0 bases from J, with 7 bases between. The CDR3 sequence: CSVVSSSYNEQFF. In DNA form, the CDR3 reads TGCAGCGTTGTTTCTAGCTCCTACAATGAGCAGTTCTTC.

A word on this clone: This CDR3 is also generated by other DNA sequences in the sample. In DNA form, the CDR3 reads TGTGCCAGCAGCCTCAACCCCGGCCAGCTGTTTGAGCAGTACTTC. Its translation is CASSLNPGQLFEQYF. The gene calls are TRBV6-5 and TRBJ2-7; D is unresolved. This CDR3 is built from 15 residues. Trimming pared 6 bases from V and 7 bases from J, leaving 22 bases between. Germline CDR1 MNHEY, CDR2 SVGAGI.

The rearrangement uses TRBV18 and TRBJ2-5, with 13 bases that match TRBD2. The V gene's germline CDR1 is KGHSH and CDR2 LQKENI. This CDR3 has 16 amino acids. V lost 3 bases to trimming and J lost 3 bases; unmatched junction nucleotides: 4. In nucleotides, the CDR3 is TGTGCCAGCTCACCTTGGACTAGCGGGGGTGAAGAGACCCAGTACTTC. Translating it yields CASSPWTSGGEETQYF.

The table lists this clone with a count of one. The chain is built from TRBV7-9 and TRBJ2-2; D not certain. Germline CDR1 and CDR2: SEHNR and FQNEAQ (reference sequence). V was cut by 1 base and J by 1 base, with 10 bases left in between. The CDR3 totals 16 residues. Written as DNA, the CDR3 is TGTGCCAGCAGCTTAGATGCGGCAGAGAACACCGGGGAGCTGTTTTTT. Residues: CASSLDAAENTGELFF.

This sequence joins TRBV28 and TRBJ2-5; D might be TRBD1 (6 bases). Trimming took off 1 base at V and 2 bases at J, with 14 bases between the two ends. Germline CDR1 reads MDHEN; CDR2 reads SYDVKM. This CDR3 is built from 16 residues. CDR3 sequence: CASSLYRALDQETQYF. CDR3 DNA sequence: TGTGCCAGCAGTTTATACAGGGCATTGGATCAAGAGACCCAGTACTTC.

The chain links TRBV29-1 to TRBJ2-7; no reliable D call. The CDR3 consists of 11 residues. Trimming left V 6 bases short and J 2 bases short, with 8 bases between. The germline V gene has CDR1 SQVTM and CDR2 ANQGSEA. CDR3 amino acids: CSVGSPYEQYF. CDR3 nucleotide sequence: TGCAGCGTCGGCAGCCCCTACGAGCAGTACTTC.

V is TRBV6-4 and J is TRBJ2-1; 13 nucleotides agree with TRBD2. Unmatched junction bases numbered 7, after V lost 6 bases and J lost 8 bases. There are 15 residues in the CDR3. The germline V gene has CDR1 MRHNA and CDR2 SNTAGT. CDR3 nucleotide sequence: TGTGCCAGCAGCGTAGGACTAGCGGGAGTCTATGAGCAGTTCTTC. Translation: CASSVGLAGVYEQFF.

This clone was seen once. This chain uses TRBV11-1 with TRBJ2-1, with D unclear. The germline V gene encodes CDR1 SGHAT and CDR2 FQDESV (reference sequence). The CDR3 extends over 12 amino acids. The V and J ends lost 5 bases and 9 bases respectively, with 11 bases between them. The CDR3 region has the DNA TGTGCCAGCAGCCCCCTGCGATTTGAGCAGTTCTTC. Amino acid sequence: CASSPLRFEQFF.